The 31 T cell receptor beta chains reported below all come from one sample, sequenced in a study of blood T cell repertoires in COVID-19. Data came from immunoSEQ multiplex PCR; TCRdb stores just in-frame clones and leaves some out. The top ten clones hold 4% to 4.5% of a sample with some 250,000 clones, under 90% of them seen once. The specimen sequenced was peripheral blood. The source is a man in his sixties with acute or convalescent COVID-19.

This rearrangement joins TRBV9 to TRBJ2-1; 10 positions agree with TRBD2. This CDR3 has 16 amino acids. Germline trimming cut 4 bases from V and 3 bases from J; bases unmatched to any gene: 7. Per the germline V gene, CDR1 is SGDLS and CDR2 is YYNGEE. The CDR3 sequence: CASSTSGTSVYNEQFF. Written as DNA, the CDR3 is TGTGCCAGCAGCACCTCCGGGACTAGCGTCTACAATGAGCAGTTCTTC.

V gene TRBV15 combines with J gene TRBJ2-7; D is uncertain. V dropped 1 base and J dropped 0 bases, with 13 bases sitting between them. CDR3 length: 16 amino acids. The V gene's germline CDR1 is LNHNV and CDR2 YYDKDF (reference sequence). The CDR3 reads CATSRVQGGNSYEQYF. In DNA, the CDR3 is TGTGCCACCAGCAGAGTCCAAGGCGGAAACTCCTACGAGCAGTACTTC.

The rearrangement links TRBV5-1 to TRBJ1-1; weak D call: TRBD1 (6 bases). CDR1 is SGHRS, CDR2 YFSETQ, per germline. Deletions cut 2 bases from V and 3 bases from J, with 8 bases between. The CDR3 is 13 residues long. CDR3 amino acids: CASSFQGHTEAFF. In DNA form, the CDR3 reads TGCGCCAGCAGCTTCCAGGGGCACACTGAAGCTTTCTTT.

V gene TRBV6-5 combines with J gene TRBJ1-2, with D tentatively TRBD1 (6 bases). The CDR3 totals 15 residues. Germline loops: CDR1 MNHEY, CDR2 SVGAGI. V lost 6 bases and J lost 0, with 14 bases in between. Here the CDR3 DNA reads TGTGCCAGCAGGCGGGCCGGGGACACTAACTATGGCTACACCTTC. Translated, it gives CASRRAGDTNYGYTF.

V is TRBV11-2 and J is TRBJ2-1; D is possibly TRBD2 (6 bases). Germline CDR1 reads SGHAT; CDR2 reads FQNNGV. This CDR3 region has 14 residues. Trimming cost V 1 base and J 4 bases, with 8 bases left between them. In nucleotides, the CDR3 is TGTGCCAGCAGCTTAGGGAGCGGGTACAATGAGCAGTTCTTC. Residues: CASSLGSGYNEQFF.

This clone was recorded only once. The V gene is TRBV19, the J gene TRBJ2-3; a weak D match, TRBD1 (6 bases). This CDR3 is 14 amino acids long. CDR1 LNHDA and CDR2 SQIVND come from the germline V gene (reference sequence). V was clipped by 10 bases and J by 1 base, with 15 bases between them. In DNA form, the CDR3 reads TGTGCCACCGAAGACGGACAGCGCACAGATACGCAGTATTTT. Protein: CATEDGQRTDTQYF.

The CDR3 DNA is TGTGCCAGCAGCTTTACTAGCGGCACAGATACGCAGTATTTT. Translated, it gives CASSFTSGTDTQYF. This chain connects TRBV11-2 to TRBJ2-3, with 7 bases that match TRBD2. V lost 3 bases and J lost 1; bases outside the gene matches: 1. Germline-derived CDR1 and CDR2 are SGHAT and FQNNGV. The length of the CDR3 is 14 residues.

In its sample, this clone was seen a few times. The genes are TRBV18 and TRBJ2-5; no firm D call. Germline V gives CDR1 KGHSH, CDR2 LQKENI. Between the trimmed V and J ends, which lost 1 base and 1 base, there was a span of 16 bases. This CDR3 contains 17 residues. CDR3 DNA: TGTGCCAGCTCACCACGATTGGGCGCCGGCCCCCAAGAGACCCAGTACTTC. Translated, it gives CASSPRLGAGPQETQYF.

This clone was observed a handful of times. The V gene is TRBV30, the J gene TRBJ1-5, with D possibly being TRBD1 (6 bases). The V end lost 2 bases, the J end lost 0 bases, and 8 bases lay between the germline ends. Germline loops: CDR1 GTSNPN, CDR2 SVGIG (reference sequence). CDR3 size: 14 residues. The CDR3 DNA reads TGTGCCTGGAGTCCGGACAGTAGCAATCAGCCCCAGCATTTT. Amino acids: CAWSPDSSNQPQHF.

There are a few counts of this clone. This chain links TRBV28 with TRBJ1-2; the D gene is possibly TRBD1 (6 bases). V lost 3 bases to trimming and J lost 6 bases, with 14 bases between them. The CDR3 contains 14 residues. Looked up from germline, CDR1 is MDHEN and CDR2 is SYDVKM. The CDR3 DNA is TGTGCCAGCAGTTTCGAGGGGGTGAAGGATGGCTACACCTTC. Translating it yields CASSFEGVKDGYTF.

The chain couples TRBV29-1 to TRBJ2-7; D is possibly TRBD1 (7 bases). Germline values: CDR1 SQVTM, CDR2 ANQGSEA. This CDR3 has 15 residues. V was shortened by 4 bases and J by 7 bases, with 23 bases between the two germline ends. Written as DNA, the CDR3 is TGCAGCGTTGCCTACTGGACAGGAGGGTACGAAGAGCAGTACTTC. Its protein is CSVAYWTGGYEEQYF.

The J gene is TRBJ1-1, the V gene TRBV7-2, with 7 bases aligning to TRBD1. Looked up from germline, CDR1 is SGHTA and CDR2 is FQGNSA. With V trimmed by 5 bases and J by 0 bases, 15 bases remained unmatched. The CDR3 totals 18 residues. The CDR3 reads CASSPQGQLGMMNTEAFF. The CDR3 DNA reads TGTGCCAGCAGCCCCCAGGGACAGCTGGGAATGATGAACACTGAAGCTTTCTTT.

The V call is TRBV7-9, the J call TRBJ2-5, with D perhaps matching TRBD1 (6 bases). Looked up from germline, CDR1 is SEHNR and CDR2 is FQNEAQ (reference sequence). The CDR3 extends over 13 amino acids. V was shortened by 5 bases and J by 5 bases, with 12 bases between the two germline ends. Here the CDR3 DNA reads TGTGCCAGCAGCCGACAGGCGTGGGAGACCCAGTACTTC. The encoded protein is CASSRQAWETQYF.

J is TRBJ1-4 and V is TRBV7-9; no clear D gene. Trimming took off 5 bases at V and 3 bases at J, with 10 bases between the two ends. CDR1 SEHNR and CDR2 FQNEAQ come from the germline V gene (reference sequence). The CDR3 runs to 14 residues. This CDR3 is CASSPQEANEKLFF. CDR3 nucleotide sequence: TGTGCCAGCAGCCCGCAGGAGGCTAATGAAAAACTGTTTTTT.

The chain is built from TRBV10-1 and TRBJ2-2; TRBD1 might be the D (6 bases). The CDR3 is 15 residues long. V lost 0 bases to trimming and J lost 2 bases, with 7 bases between them. In germline, CDR1 is WNHNN, CDR2 SYGVQD (reference sequence). CDR3 sequence: CASSESGHNTGELFF. The CDR3 DNA sequence: TGCGCCAGCAGTGAGTCGGGACACAACACCGGGGAGCTGTTTTTT.

This chain connects TRBV10-3 to TRBJ2-7; no reliable D call. Trimming shortened V by 8 bases and J by 0 bases, and 8 bases separated the two germline ends. The length of the CDR3 is 12 residues. From germline, CDR1 is ENHRY and CDR2 SYGVKD. In DNA form, the CDR3 reads TGTGCCATCTCCTACAGCTCCTACGAGCAGTACTTC. Translation gives CAISYSSYEQYF.

This clone was recorded once. The chain carries TRBV20-1 and TRBJ2-3; TRBD2 is a possible D gene (6 bases). Trimming removed 3 bases at V and 6 bases at J, with 7 bases between. CDR1 and CDR2 from the germline V gene are DFQATT and SNEGSKA (reference sequence). This CDR3 is 11 amino acids long. Here the CDR3 reads CSARGRDTQYF. CDR3 DNA: TGCAGTGCTAGGGGGAGGGATACGCAGTATTTT.

This clone occurred once. V is TRBV2 and J is TRBJ2-5; no reliable D call. The V and J ends lost 6 bases and 1 base respectively, with 12 bases between them. The CDR3 length is 14 residues. CDR1 is SNHLY and CDR2 is FYNNEI in the germline V gene. The CDR3 DNA reads as TGTGCCAGCAGCGTATTTGACATCCAAGAGACCCAGTACTTC. It translates to CASSVFDIQETQYF.

The V gene is TRBV5-1, the J gene TRBJ2-7, with TRBD2 as a possible D gene (5 bases). The V end lost 3 bases, the J end lost 5 bases, and 12 bases lay between the germline ends. CDR1 is SGHRS and CDR2 is YFSETQ in the germline V gene. CDR3 length: 13 amino acids. CDR3 in DNA: TGCGCCAGCAGCTCCGGACTGGCCGACGAGCAGTACTTC. Translation: CASSSGLADEQYF.

The chain uses TRBV30 and TRBJ1-6; unclear D gene. CDR3 length: 13 residues. Trimming left V 4 bases short and J 6 bases short, with 10 bases between. Germline CDR1 and CDR2: GTSNPN and SVGIG (reference sequence). CDR3 sequence reads: CAWKQSINSPLHF. CDR3 coding DNA: TGTGCCTGGAAACAGTCTATTAATTCACCCCTCCACTTT.

The chain has TRBV30 and TRBJ1-5; TRBD1 matches at 7 bases. The J segment lost 0 bases and the V segment lost 5 bases, leaving 1 base of the junction unmatched. The CDR3 length is 13 residues. Germline lookup yields CDR1 GTSNPN and CDR2 SVGIG (reference sequence). The CDR3 here is CAWGQDSNQPQHF. The CDR3 DNA is TGTGCCTGGGGACAGGATAGCAATCAGCCCCAGCATTTT.

The chain has TRBV7-9 and TRBJ1-6, with unresolved D. Germline loops: CDR1 SEHNR, CDR2 FQNEAQ (reference sequence). Trimming removed 4 bases from V and 8 bases from J, with 12 bases in between. This CDR3 comprises 14 residues. CDR3 sequence reads: CASSYGPADSPLHF. The CDR3 DNA follows: TGTGCCAGCAGCTATGGGCCGGCCGATTCACCCCTCCACTTT.

V is TRBV9 and J is TRBJ1-1; a weak D match, TRBD1 (5 bases). Germline assignment: CDR1 SGDLS and CDR2 YYNGEE. Between the trimmed V and J ends, which lost 3 bases and 1 base, there was a span of 10 bases. This CDR3 is 14 amino acids long. CDR3 coding DNA: TGTGCCAGCAGCGCCCGACAGACGAACACTGAAGCTTTCTTT. Its translation: CASSARQTNTEAFF.

V is TRBV11-2 and J is TRBJ2-5; 12 bases fit TRBD2. CDR1 and CDR2 (germline): SGHAT, FQNNGV. The V gene end was trimmed by 8 bases and the J gene end by 5 bases; junction bases not matched to a gene: 12. This CDR3 has 16 residues. The CDR3 nucleotides read TGTGCCAGCCGACGGACTAGCGGGGCTATGTGGGAGACCCAGTACTTC. Protein: CASRRTSGAMWETQYF. The full variable domain, in which reference TRBV11-2 and TRBJ2-5 provide the parts outside the CDR3, is EAGVAQSPRYKIIEKRQSVAFWCNPISGHATLYWYQQILGQGPKLLIQFQNNGVVDDSQLPKDRFSAERLKGVDSTLKIQPAKLEDSAVYLCASRRTSGAMWETQYFGPGTRLLVL.

This clone was seen a few times. V and J are TRBV10-3 and TRBJ2-7, with 8 positions matching TRBD1. The CDR3 is made up of 14 amino acids. The V segment lost 10 bases and the J segment 1 base; nucleotides outside the gene matches: 9. Germline loops: CDR1 ENHRY, CDR2 SYGVKD. As DNA, the CDR3 is TGTGCCAGCAATGGACAGGGTAATTCCTACGAGCAGTACTTC. It codes for CASNGQGNSYEQYF.

This chain joins TRBV19 and TRBJ1-1, with D uncertain. The V and J ends lost 6 bases and 11 bases respectively, with 13 bases between them. The germline V gene has CDR1 LNHDA and CDR2 SQIVND (reference sequence). This CDR3 spans 11 amino acids. CDR3 loop: CASSLALRAFF. The CDR3 nucleotides read TGTGCCAGTAGCCTTGCACTAAGGGCTTTCTTT.

The gene calls are TRBV7-6 and TRBJ1-2, with TRBD1 matching 11 bases. Germline V CDR1 and CDR2: SGHVS, FNYEAQ. There are 16 residues in the CDR3. Germline trimming cut 1 base from V and 8 bases from J; bases unmatched to any gene: 9. The CDR3 DNA sequence: TGTGCCAGCAGCTTAGGGGAATGGGACAGGGGGACGGGCTACACCTTC. This codes for CASSLGEWDRGTGYTF.

V usage is TRBV3-1 (or the pseudogene TRBV3-2) and J usage is TRBJ2-1; 8 nucleotides match TRBD1. The CDR3 loop spans 17 amino acids. V gave up 1 base and J gave up 6 bases; unmatched junction bases: 11. The germline gives CDR1 LGHDT, CDR2 YNNKEL (reference sequence). CDR3 protein: CASSQALGAGGSNEQFF. CDR3 coding DNA: TGTGCCAGCAGCCAAGCCCTCGGGGCAGGGGGCTCCAATGAGCAGTTCTTC.

This clone was counted once. This sequence joins TRBV6-5 and TRBJ1-4; tentative D call: TRBD1 (5 bases). V lost 10 bases, J lost 0 bases, and 15 bases lay in between. CDR3 length equals 15 residues. Germline lookup yields CDR1 MNHEY and CDR2 SVGAGI. In nucleotides, the CDR3 is TGTGCCATCGCAGGGTATGGGGCAACTAATGAAAAACTGTTTTTT. It encodes CAIAGYGATNEKLFF.

This clone was observed once. The V and J genes are TRBV15 and TRBJ1-2; the match to TRBD1 covers 8 bases. The junction had 2 bases not matched to a gene; V was cut back by 0 bases and J by 2 bases. This CDR3 has 15 residues. Germline V lookup: CDR1 LNHNV, CDR2 YYDKDF (reference sequence). CDR3 nucleotide sequence: TGTGCCACCAGCAGAGAGGCAGGGGGCAACTATGGCTACACCTTC. It yields the protein CATSREAGGNYGYTF. Drawing the rest from reference TRBV15 and TRBJ1-2, the complete variable domain is DAMVIQNPRYQVTQFGKPVTLSCSQTLNHNVMYWYQQKSSQAPKLLFHYYDKDFNNEADTPDNFQSRRPNTSFCFLDIRSPGLGDTAMYLCATSREAGGNYGYTFGSGTRLTVV.

V is TRBV5-1 and J is TRBJ2-2, with 11 bases fitting TRBD1. This CDR3 contains 15 residues. V shed 4 bases and J 4 bases; nucleotides not matched to a gene: 3. CDR1 and CDR2 (germline): SGHRS, YFSETQ. The CDR3 is CASSRTGGFTGELFF. The CDR3 DNA reads TGCGCCAGCAGCCGGACAGGGGGCTTCACCGGGGAGCTGTTTTTT.